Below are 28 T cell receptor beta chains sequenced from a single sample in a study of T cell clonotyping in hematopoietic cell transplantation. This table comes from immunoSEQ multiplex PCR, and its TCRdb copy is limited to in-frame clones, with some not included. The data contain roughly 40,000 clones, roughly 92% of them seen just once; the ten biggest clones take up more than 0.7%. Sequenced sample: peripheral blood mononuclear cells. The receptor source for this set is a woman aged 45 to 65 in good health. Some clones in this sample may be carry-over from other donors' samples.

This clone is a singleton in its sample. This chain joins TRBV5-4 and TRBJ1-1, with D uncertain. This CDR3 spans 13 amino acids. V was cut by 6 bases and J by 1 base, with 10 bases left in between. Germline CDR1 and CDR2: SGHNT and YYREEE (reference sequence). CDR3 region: CASTLPGNTEAFF. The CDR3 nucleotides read TGTGCCAGCACATTACCAGGGAACACTGAAGCTTTCTTT.

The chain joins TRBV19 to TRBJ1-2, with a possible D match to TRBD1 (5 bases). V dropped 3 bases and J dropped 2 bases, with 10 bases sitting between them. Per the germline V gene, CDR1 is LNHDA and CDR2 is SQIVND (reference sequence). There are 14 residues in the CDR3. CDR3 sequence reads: CASSIGGINYGYTF. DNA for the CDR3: TGTGCCAGTAGTATTGGGGGTATAAACTATGGCTACACCTTC.

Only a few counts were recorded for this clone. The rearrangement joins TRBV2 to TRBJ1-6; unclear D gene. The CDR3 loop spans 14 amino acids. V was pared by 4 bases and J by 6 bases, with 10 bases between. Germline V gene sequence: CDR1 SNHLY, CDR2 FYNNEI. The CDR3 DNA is TGTGCCAGCAGTGTAATGAGCCTTAATTCACCCCTCCACTTT. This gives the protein CASSVMSLNSPLHF.

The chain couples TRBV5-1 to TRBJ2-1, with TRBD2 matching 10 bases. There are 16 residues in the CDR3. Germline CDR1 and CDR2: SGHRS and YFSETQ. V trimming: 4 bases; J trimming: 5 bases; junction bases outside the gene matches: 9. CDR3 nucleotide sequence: TGCGCCAGCAGCCCGAATAGTCTAGCGGGGGACAATGAGCAGTTCTTC. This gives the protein CASSPNSLAGDNEQFF.

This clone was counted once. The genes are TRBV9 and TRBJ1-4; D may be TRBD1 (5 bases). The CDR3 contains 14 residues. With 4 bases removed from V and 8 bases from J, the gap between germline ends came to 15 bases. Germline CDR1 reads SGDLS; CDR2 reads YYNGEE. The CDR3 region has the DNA TGTGCCAGCAGCCGGGACGCCGGTGTCGAAAAACTGTTTTTT. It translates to CASSRDAGVEKLFF.

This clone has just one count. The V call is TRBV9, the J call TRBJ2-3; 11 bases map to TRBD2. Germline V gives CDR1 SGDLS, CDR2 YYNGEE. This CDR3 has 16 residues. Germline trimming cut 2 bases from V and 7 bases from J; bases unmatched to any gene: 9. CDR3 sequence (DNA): TGTGCCAGCAGCGTGAGTGTTAGCGGGGGGGCAAATACGCAGTATTTT. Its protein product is CASSVSVSGGANTQYF.

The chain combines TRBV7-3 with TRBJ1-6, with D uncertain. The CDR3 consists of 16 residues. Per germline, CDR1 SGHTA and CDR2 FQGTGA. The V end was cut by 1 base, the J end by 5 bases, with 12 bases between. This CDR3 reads CASSLNPPGNNSPLHF. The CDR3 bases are TGTGCCAGCAGCTTAAACCCCCCTGGGAATAATTCACCCCTCCACTTT.

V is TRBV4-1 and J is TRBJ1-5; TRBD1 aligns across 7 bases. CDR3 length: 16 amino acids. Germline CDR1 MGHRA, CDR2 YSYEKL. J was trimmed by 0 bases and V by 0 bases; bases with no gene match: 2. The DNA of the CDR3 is TGCGCCAGCAGCCAAGAAGACAGGGCTAGCAATCAGCCCCAGCATTTT. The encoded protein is CASSQEDRASNQPQHF.

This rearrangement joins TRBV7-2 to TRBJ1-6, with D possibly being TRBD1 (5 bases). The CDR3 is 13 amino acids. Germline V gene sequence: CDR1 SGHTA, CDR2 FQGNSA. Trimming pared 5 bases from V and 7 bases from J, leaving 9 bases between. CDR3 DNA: TGTGCCAGCAGCGTGAGACAGAATTCACCCCTCCACTTT. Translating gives CASSVRQNSPLHF.

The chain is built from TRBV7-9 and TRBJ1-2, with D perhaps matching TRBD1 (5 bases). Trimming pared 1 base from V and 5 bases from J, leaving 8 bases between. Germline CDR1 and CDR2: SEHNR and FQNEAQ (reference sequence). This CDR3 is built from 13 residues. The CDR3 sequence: CASSLEGRYGYTF. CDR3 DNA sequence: TGTGCCAGCAGCTTAGAGGGACGTTATGGCTACACCTTC.

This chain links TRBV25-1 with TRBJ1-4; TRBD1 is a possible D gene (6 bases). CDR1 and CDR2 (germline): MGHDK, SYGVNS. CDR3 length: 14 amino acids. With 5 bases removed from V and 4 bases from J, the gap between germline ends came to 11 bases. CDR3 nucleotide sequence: TGTGCCAGCAGTACAGGGACGCGTAATGAAAAACTGTTTTTT. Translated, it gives CASSTGTRNEKLFF.

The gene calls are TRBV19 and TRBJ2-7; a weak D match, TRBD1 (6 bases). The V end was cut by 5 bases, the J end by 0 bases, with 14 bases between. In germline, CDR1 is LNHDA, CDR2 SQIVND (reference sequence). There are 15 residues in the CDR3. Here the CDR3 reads CASSPGDISSYEQYF. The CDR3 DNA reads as TGTGCCAGTAGTCCAGGGGACATAAGCTCCTACGAGCAGTACTTC.

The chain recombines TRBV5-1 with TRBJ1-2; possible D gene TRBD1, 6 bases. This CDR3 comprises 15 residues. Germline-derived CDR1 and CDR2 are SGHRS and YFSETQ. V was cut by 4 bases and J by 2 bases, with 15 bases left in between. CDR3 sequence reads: CASSERTDKNYGYTF. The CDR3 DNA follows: TGCGCCAGCAGCGAGAGGACAGATAAAAACTATGGCTACACCTTC.

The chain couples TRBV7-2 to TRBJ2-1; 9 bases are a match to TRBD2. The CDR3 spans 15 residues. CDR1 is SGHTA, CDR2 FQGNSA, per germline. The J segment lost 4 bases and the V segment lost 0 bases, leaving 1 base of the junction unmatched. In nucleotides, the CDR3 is TGTGCCAGCAGCTTAGCTAGCGGGGGATACAATGAGCAGTTCTTC. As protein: CASSLASGGYNEQFF.

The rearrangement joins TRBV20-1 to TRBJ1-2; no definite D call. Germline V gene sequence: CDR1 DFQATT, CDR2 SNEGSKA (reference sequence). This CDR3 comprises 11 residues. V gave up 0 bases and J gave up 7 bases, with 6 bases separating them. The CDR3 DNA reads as TGCAGTGCTAGAGAAAATCCTGGCTACACCTTC. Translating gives CSARENPGYTF.

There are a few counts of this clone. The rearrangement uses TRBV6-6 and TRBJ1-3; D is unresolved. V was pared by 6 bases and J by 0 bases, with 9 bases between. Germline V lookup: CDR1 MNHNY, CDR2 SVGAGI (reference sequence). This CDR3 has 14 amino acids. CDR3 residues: CASRPGFSGNTIYF. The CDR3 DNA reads TGTGCCAGCAGGCCCGGATTCTCTGGAAACACCATATATTTT.

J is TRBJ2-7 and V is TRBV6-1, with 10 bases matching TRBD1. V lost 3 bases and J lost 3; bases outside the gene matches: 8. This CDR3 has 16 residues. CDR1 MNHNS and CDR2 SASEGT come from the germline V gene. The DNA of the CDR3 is TGTGCCAGCAGTGAGGAGGGGGACAGGGGATTCTACGAGCAGTACTTC. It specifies CASSEEGDRGFYEQYF.

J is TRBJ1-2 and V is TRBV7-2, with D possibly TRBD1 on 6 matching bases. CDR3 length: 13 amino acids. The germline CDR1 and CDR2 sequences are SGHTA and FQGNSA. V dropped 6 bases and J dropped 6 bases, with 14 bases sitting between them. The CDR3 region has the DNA TGTGCCAGCAGTTCGAGGGGGGGAAATGGCTACACCTTC. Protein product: CASSSRGGNGYTF. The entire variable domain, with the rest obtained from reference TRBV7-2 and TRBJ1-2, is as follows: GAGVSQSPSNKVTEKGKDVELRCDPISGHTALYWYRQSLGQGLEFLIYFQGNSAPDKSGLPSDRFSAERTGGSVSTLTIQRTQQEDSAVYLCASSSRGGNGYTFGSGTRLTVV.

Written as DNA, the CDR3 is TGTGCCAGCAGCTTAGAGTTGATTCAAGCTTTCTTT. Amino acid sequence: CASSLELIQAFF. The chain couples TRBV7-9 to TRBJ1-1; no reliable D call. From germline, CDR1 is SEHNR and CDR2 FQNEAQ (reference sequence). The V end was cut by 1 base, the J end by 9 bases, with 9 bases between. The CDR3 runs to 12 residues.

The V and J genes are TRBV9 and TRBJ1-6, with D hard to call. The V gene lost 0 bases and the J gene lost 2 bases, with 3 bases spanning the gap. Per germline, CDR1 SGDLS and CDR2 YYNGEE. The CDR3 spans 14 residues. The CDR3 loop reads CASSVEAYNSPLHF. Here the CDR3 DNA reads TGTGCCAGCAGCGTAGAAGCCTATAATTCACCCCTCCACTTT.

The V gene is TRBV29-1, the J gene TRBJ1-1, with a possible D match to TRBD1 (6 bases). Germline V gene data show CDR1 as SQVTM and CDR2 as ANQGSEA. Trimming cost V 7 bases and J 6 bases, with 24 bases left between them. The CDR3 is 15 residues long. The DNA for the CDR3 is TGCAGCGCAAAGAGGGACATTAGAGGCCCCGCTGAAGCTTTCTTT. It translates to CSAKRDIRGPAEAFF.

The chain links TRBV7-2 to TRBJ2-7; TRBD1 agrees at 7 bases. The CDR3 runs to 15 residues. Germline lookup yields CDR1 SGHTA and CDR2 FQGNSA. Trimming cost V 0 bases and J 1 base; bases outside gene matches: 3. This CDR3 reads CASSLAGGASYEQYF. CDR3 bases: TGTGCCAGCAGCTTAGCAGGGGGCGCATCCTACGAGCAGTACTTC.

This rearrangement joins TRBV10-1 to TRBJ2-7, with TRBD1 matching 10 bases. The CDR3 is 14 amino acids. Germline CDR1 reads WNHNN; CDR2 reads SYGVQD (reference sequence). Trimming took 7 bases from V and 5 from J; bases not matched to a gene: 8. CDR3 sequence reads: CASIRTGGYDEQYF. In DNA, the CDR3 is TGCGCCAGCATCCGGACAGGGGGTTACGACGAGCAGTACTTC.

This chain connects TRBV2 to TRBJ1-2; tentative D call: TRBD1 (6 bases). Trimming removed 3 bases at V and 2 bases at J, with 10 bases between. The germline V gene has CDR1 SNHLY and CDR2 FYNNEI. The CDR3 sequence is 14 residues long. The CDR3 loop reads CASSEDSRNYGYTF. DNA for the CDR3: TGTGCCAGCAGTGAGGACAGTAGGAACTATGGCTACACCTTC.

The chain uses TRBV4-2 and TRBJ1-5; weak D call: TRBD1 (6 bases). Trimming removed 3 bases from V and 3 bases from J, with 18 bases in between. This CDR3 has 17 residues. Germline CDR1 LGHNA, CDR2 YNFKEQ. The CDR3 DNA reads TGTGCCAGCAGCCATGGAACCGGGACACCAAACAATCAGCCCCAGCATTTT. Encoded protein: CASSHGTGTPNNQPQHF.

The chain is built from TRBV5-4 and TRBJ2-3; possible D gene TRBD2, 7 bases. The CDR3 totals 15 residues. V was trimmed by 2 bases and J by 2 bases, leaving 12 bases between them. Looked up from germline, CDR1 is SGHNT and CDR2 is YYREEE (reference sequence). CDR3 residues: CASSLGGEFTDTQYF. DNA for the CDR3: TGTGCCAGCAGCTTAGGGGGGGAATTCACAGATACGCAGTATTTT.

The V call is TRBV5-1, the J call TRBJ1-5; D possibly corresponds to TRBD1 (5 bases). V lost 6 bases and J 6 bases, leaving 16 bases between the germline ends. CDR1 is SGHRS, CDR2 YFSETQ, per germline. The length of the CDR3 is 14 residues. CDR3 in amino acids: CASTIRPGGQPQHF. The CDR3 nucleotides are TGCGCCAGCACCATCCGACCGGGGGGTCAGCCCCAGCATTTT.

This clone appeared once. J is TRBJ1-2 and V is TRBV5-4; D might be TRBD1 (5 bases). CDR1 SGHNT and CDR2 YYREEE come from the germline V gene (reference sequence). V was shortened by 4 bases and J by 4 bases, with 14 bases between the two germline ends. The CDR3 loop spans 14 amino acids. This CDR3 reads CASSGPWGGYGYTF. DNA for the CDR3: TGTGCCAGCAGCGGACCTTGGGGGGGCTATGGCTACACCTTC.